The present T cell receptor (beta chain) was sequenced within a study of control samples from healthy donors and cancer patients. Here immunoSEQ multiplex PCR was the method, and the copy in TCRdb shows in-frame clones only, minus some. The data show around 100,000 clones, around 89% seen once. V lost 5 bases to trimming and J lost 4 bases, with 17 bases between them. The CDR3 loop spans 15 amino acids. In germline, CDR1 is SGHNT, CDR2 YENEEA. The V and J genes are TRBV11-3 and TRBJ2-5, with D maybe TRBD2 (6 bases). The sequenced sample was PBMCs. The TCR was taken from a man between 60 and 70 years old with lung cancer. The CDR3 spells CASSRLEPGRETQYF. In DNA form, the CDR3 reads TGTGCCAGCAGCCGACTAGAGCCTGGGCGAGAGACCCAGTACTTC.